This record covers a single TCR beta chain. At one end the junction does not follow the germline gene, possibly because of a read error. Germline V gives CDR1 LGHDT, CDR2 YNNKEL (reference sequence). The CDR3 is 15 amino acids. The sample originates from a study of neurological immune-mediated disorders. TCRdb reanalysed the 5' RACE reads using MiXCR and keeps one entry per CDR3 protein. The data hold around 79,000 distinct CDR3 sequences, with around 14% observed a single time. Sequencing was done on a sample of PBMCs. The chain uses TRBV3-1 and TRBJ2-3, with D hard to call. The sequence came from a woman aged 50 to 60 in good health. The CDR3 nucleotides are TGTGCCAGCAGCCTAACCTACAAGTCCCTAGATACGCAGTGTTTT. Protein: CASSLTYKSLDTQCF.